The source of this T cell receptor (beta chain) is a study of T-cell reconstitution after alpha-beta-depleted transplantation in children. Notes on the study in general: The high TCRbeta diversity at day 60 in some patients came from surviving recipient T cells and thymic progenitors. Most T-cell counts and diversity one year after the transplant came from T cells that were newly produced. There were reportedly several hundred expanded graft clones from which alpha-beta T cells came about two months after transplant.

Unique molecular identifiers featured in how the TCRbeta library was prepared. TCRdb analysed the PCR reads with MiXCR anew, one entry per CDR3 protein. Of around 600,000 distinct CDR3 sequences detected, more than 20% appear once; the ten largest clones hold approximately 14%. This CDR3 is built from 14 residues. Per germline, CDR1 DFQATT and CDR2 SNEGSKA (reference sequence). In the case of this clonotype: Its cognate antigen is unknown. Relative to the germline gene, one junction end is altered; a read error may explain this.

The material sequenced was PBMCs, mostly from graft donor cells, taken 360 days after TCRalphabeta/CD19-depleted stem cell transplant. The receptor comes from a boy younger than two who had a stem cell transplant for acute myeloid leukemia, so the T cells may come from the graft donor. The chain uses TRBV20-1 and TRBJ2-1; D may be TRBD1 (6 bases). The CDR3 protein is CSARKGTSYNGQFF. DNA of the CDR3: TGCAGTGCTAGAAAGGGGACATCTTATAATGGGCAGTTCTTC.